The 28 T cell receptor beta chains reported below all come from one sample, sequenced in a study of radiotherapy plus CTLA-4 blockade in lung cancer. Here immunoSEQ multiplex PCR was the method, and the copy in TCRdb shows in-frame clones only, minus some. This sample has tens of thousands of clones; 70% to 80% occur once, and the top ten carry around 8%. The material sequenced was peripheral blood, taken from a patient treated with radiotherapy plus ipilimumab. These receptors all stem from a human donor with non-small cell lung cancer who had stable disease on radiotherapy plus ipilimumab.

This sequence joins TRBV4-1 and TRBJ1-2; D unclear. The CDR3 contains 17 residues. Deletions cut 1 base from V and 2 bases from J, with 17 bases between. In germline, CDR1 is MGHRA, CDR2 YSYEKL. CDR3 DNA: TGCGCCAGCAGCCAAGTTGGTACGAGACAAATAAACTATGGCTACACCTTC. Translated, it gives CASSQVGTRQINYGYTF.

The rearrangement links TRBV10-1 to TRBJ2-7; 7 bases agree with TRBD2. The trim removed 6 bases at V and 3 bases at J, leaving 5 bases unmatched. The CDR3 runs 13 residues. Germline CDR1 and CDR2: WNHNN and SYGVQD (reference sequence). Here the CDR3 DNA reads TGCGCCAGCAGCGGTAGCGGGTACTACGAGCAGTACTTC. This codes for CASSGSGYYEQYF.

The CDR3 DNA follows: TGTGCCAGCAGCGTAGAAGAGGGCGGCTACACCTTC. Its translation: CASSVEEGGYTF. The chain links TRBV9 to TRBJ1-2; D not resolved. CDR3 length: 12 residues. Germline V CDR1 and CDR2: SGDLS, YYNGEE. Trimming cost V 0 bases and J 8 bases, with 8 bases left between them.

The chain employs TRBV7-2 and TRBJ2-5; the match to TRBD2 covers 11 bases. This CDR3 contains 15 residues. V shed 4 bases and J 10 bases; nucleotides not matched to a gene: 11. Germline V gene data show CDR1 as SGHTA and CDR2 as FQGNSA. CDR3 in amino acids: CASSSDLAGGLGQYF. Here the CDR3 DNA reads TGTGCCAGCAGCTCCGATTTAGCGGGGGGGCTTGGCCAGTACTTC.

The rearrangement links TRBV5-1 to TRBJ2-2; D perhaps matches TRBD2 (5 bases). Between the trimmed V and J ends, which lost 3 bases and 5 bases, there was a span of 11 bases. This CDR3 contains 14 residues. Germline V CDR1 and CDR2: SGHRS, YFSETQ. The DNA of the CDR3 is TGCGCCAGCAGCTCCGGGGTAGGGACCGGGGAGCTGTTTTTT. Amino acids: CASSSGVGTGELFF.

The V and J genes are TRBV20-1 and TRBJ1-1, with a possible D match to TRBD1 (6 bases). Germline V gives CDR1 DFQATT, CDR2 SNEGSKA (reference sequence). The CDR3 runs 11 residues. Trimming took off 6 bases at V and 3 bases at J, with 8 bases between the two ends. The chain's CDR3 is CSAYRDTEAFF. The CDR3, as DNA: TGCAGTGCGTACAGGGACACTGAAGCTTTCTTT.

V gene TRBV18 combines with J gene TRBJ1-6; the match to TRBD1 covers 8 bases. This CDR3 is built from 15 residues. Looked up from germline, CDR1 is KGHSH and CDR2 is LQKENI. V was pared by 2 bases and J by 5 bases, with 2 bases of the junction left unmatched. In nucleotides, the CDR3 is TGTGCCAGCTCACCAGGGGACAGGAATAATTCACCCCTCCACTTT. It encodes CASSPGDRNNSPLHF.

CDR3 loop: CASSLPGGMGYGYTF. The CDR3, as DNA: TGTGCCAGTAGTCTGCCGGGGGGGATGGGCTATGGCTACACCTTC. V and J are TRBV19 and TRBJ1-2; D perhaps matches TRBD1 (5 bases). Germline V gene data show CDR1 as LNHDA and CDR2 as SQIVND (reference sequence). The ends were cut back, 5 bases at V and 4 bases at J, with 17 bases in the middle. The CDR3 totals 15 residues.

A word on this clone: At one boundary the junction diverges from the germline segment, which might be a read error. The chain has TRBV11-2 and TRBJ2-3; 13 bases match TRBD2. Germline V gene sequence: CDR1 SGHAT, CDR2 FQNNGV. This CDR3 comprises 13 residues. CDR3 sequence reads: CASSLETSGGRHF. The DNA of the CDR3 is TGTGCCAGCAGCTTAGAGACTAGCGGGGGGAGACATTTT.

The J gene is TRBJ1-2, the V gene TRBV9; D is ambiguous. The germline gives CDR1 SGDLS, CDR2 YYNGEE. The V end lost 0 bases, the J end lost 8 bases, and 14 bases lay between the germline ends. The CDR3 length is 14 residues. Here the CDR3 reads CASSVGTAGGGYTF. The DNA for the CDR3 is TGTGCCAGCAGCGTAGGAACAGCGGGAGGCGGCTACACCTTC.

The table lists this clone with a count of one. The chain recombines TRBV7-9 with TRBJ1-5; TRBD1 aligns across 8 bases. V was clipped by 5 bases and J by 7 bases; unmatched bases: 7. The CDR3 runs to 14 residues. Germline CDR1 reads SEHNR; CDR2 reads FQNEAQ (reference sequence). The CDR3 protein is CASSPTDRGQPQHF. CDR3 coding DNA: TGTGCCAGCAGCCCAACCGACAGGGGCCAGCCCCAGCATTTT.

The chain links TRBV5-8 to TRBJ2-4, with D possibly being TRBD1 (5 bases). The CDR3 spans 15 residues. The V end was cut by 4 bases, the J end by 1 base, with 12 bases between. Germline V gene sequence: CDR1 SGHTS, CDR2 YDEGEE. CDR3 DNA: TGTGCCAGCAGCCAGGGTACCGTCGCCAAAAACATTCAGTACTTC. This gives the protein CASSQGTVAKNIQYF.

CDR3 bases: TGTGCCAGCAGCGTAGAGGGAGAGAACACTGAAGCTTTCTTT. Its protein is CASSVEGENTEAFF. The V and J genes are TRBV9 and TRBJ1-1; D ambiguous. Germline lookup yields CDR1 SGDLS and CDR2 YYNGEE. The CDR3 covers 14 residues. V lost 0 bases and J 1 base, leaving 7 bases between the germline ends.

V is TRBV30 and J is TRBJ1-6; D unresolved. This CDR3 comprises 17 residues. With 0 bases removed from V and 0 bases from J, the gap between germline ends came to 12 bases. CDR1 and CDR2 from the germline V gene are GTSNPN and SVGIG (reference sequence). The CDR3 bases are TGTGCCTGGAGTGTATCCTGGCCGCCCTCCTATAATTCACCCCTCCACTTT. Translating gives CAWSVSWPPSYNSPLHF. Full variable domain (outside the CDR3, taken from reference TRBV30 and TRBJ1-6): SQTIHQWPATLVQPVGSPLSLECTVEGTSNPNLYWYRQAAGRGLQLLFYSVGIGQISSEVPQNLSASRPQDRQFILSSKKLLLSDSGFYLCAWSVSWPPSYNSPLHFGNGTRLTVT.

The genes are TRBV11-3 and TRBJ1-6; TRBD1 might be the D (5 bases). From germline, CDR1 is SGHNT and CDR2 YENEEA. This CDR3 has 12 amino acids. The V end was cut by 5 bases, the J end by 7 bases, with 6 bases between. This CDR3 reads CASSDRNSPLHF. In nucleotides, the CDR3 is TGTGCCAGCAGCGACAGAAATTCACCCCTCCACTTT.

The V call is TRBV6-1, the J call TRBJ1-1; D is possibly TRBD1 (5 bases). Trimming left V 4 bases short and J 2 bases short, with 11 bases between. The CDR3 totals 14 residues. Per the germline V gene, CDR1 is MNHNS and CDR2 is SASEGT. CDR3 DNA sequence: TGTGCCAGCAGTGTCCGGGACGGTAACACTGAAGCTTTCTTT. This codes for CASSVRDGNTEAFF.

The V call is TRBV5-1, the J call TRBJ1-2; 8 bases agree with TRBD1. Germline assignment: CDR1 SGHRS and CDR2 YFSETQ. The CDR3 is 15 amino acids. Germline trimming cut 4 bases from V and 1 base from J; bases unmatched to any gene: 6. The CDR3 DNA follows: TGCGCCAGCAGCAACCGGGACAGGCTTAACTATGGCTACACCTTC. Its protein is CASSNRDRLNYGYTF.

This clone was picked up one time. The rearrangement links TRBV25-1 to TRBJ1-2, with D possibly TRBD1 on 5 matching bases. The ends were cut back, 10 bases at V and 8 bases at J, with 20 bases in the middle. The CDR3 is 13 residues long. Germline values: CDR1 MGHDK, CDR2 SYGVNS. CDR3 sequence reads: CATRGGIVLGYTF. The CDR3, as DNA: TGTGCCACCCGGGGGGGGATCGTCTTGGGCTACACCTTC.

The rearrangement joins TRBV6-5 to TRBJ1-2, with a weak D call TRBD1 (5 bases). The CDR3 extends over 14 amino acids. Trimming removed 6 bases from V and 2 bases from J, with 13 bases in between. The V gene's germline CDR1 is MNHEY and CDR2 SVGAGI. The CDR3 is CASSPYRKNYGYTF. Here the CDR3 DNA reads TGTGCCAGCAGCCCTTACAGGAAGAACTATGGCTACACCTTC.

This clone was counted once. The rearrangement uses TRBV19 and TRBJ2-7, with D perhaps matching TRBD1 (5 bases). This CDR3 comprises 12 residues. The V gene lost 7 bases and the J gene lost 2 bases, with 9 bases spanning the gap. The germline V gene encodes CDR1 LNHDA and CDR2 SQIVND (reference sequence). This CDR3 is CASTSTAYEQYF. The CDR3 coding sequence is TGTGCCAGTACCTCGACAGCCTACGAGCAGTACTTC.

The J gene is TRBJ1-1, the V gene TRBV6-5; no definite D call. The CDR3 sequence is 14 residues long. The V end was cut by 5 bases, the J end by 3 bases, with 13 bases between. Looked up from germline, CDR1 is MNHEY and CDR2 is SVGAGI. CDR3 DNA: TGTGCCAGCAGTGGGGAAACAGTTTACACTGAAGCTTTCTTT. Its protein is CASSGETVYTEAFF.

The V gene is TRBV29-1, the J gene TRBJ2-3; no clear D. CDR3 size: 14 residues. The V gene lost 5 bases and the J gene lost 0 bases, with 12 bases spanning the gap. Germline V CDR1 and CDR2: SQVTM, ANQGSEA. CDR3 bases: TGCAGCGTTCCTCCGGACCAAAGCACAGATACGCAGTATTTT. Its translation is CSVPPDQSTDTQYF.

This chain connects TRBV6-5 to TRBJ1-4, with a weak D call TRBD1 (5 bases). Germline assignment: CDR1 MNHEY and CDR2 SVGAGI. The CDR3 length is 14 residues. V lost 2 bases and J 1 base, leaving 5 bases between the germline ends. The CDR3 reads CASSYGGTNEKLFF. The CDR3 DNA reads as TGTGCCAGCAGTTACGGGGGAACTAATGAAAAACTGTTTTTT.

The J gene is TRBJ2-2, the V gene TRBV5-5, with TRBD1 matching 8 bases. J gave up 7 bases and V 2 bases, and 13 bases lay outside the gene matches. Germline CDR1 SGHKS, CDR2 YYEKEE (reference sequence). CDR3 size: 17 residues. CDR3 loop: CASSFRLSQGASGELFF. CDR3 bases: TGTGCCAGCAGCTTCCGTTTGTCCCAGGGGGCGAGCGGGGAGCTGTTTTTT.

The chain joins TRBV19 to TRBJ1-1; perhaps TRBD1 as D (5 bases). This CDR3 has 14 amino acids. V lost 6 bases and J lost 4, with 15 bases in between. CDR1 LNHDA and CDR2 SQIVND come from the germline V gene (reference sequence). CDR3 sequence: CASSPGQGSTEAFF. In DNA form, the CDR3 reads TGTGCCAGTAGCCCAGGGCAGGGAAGCACTGAAGCTTTCTTT.

V usage is TRBV7-2 and J usage is TRBJ2-5; 9 bases are a match to TRBD2. Germline V gene lookup returns CDR1 SGHTA and CDR2 FQGNSA. The CDR3 contains 15 residues. J gave up 4 bases and V 6 bases, and 9 bases lay outside the gene matches. For the CDR3, the DNA is TGTGCCAGCAGTTCGACTAGCGGCAGCGGAGAGACCCAGTACTTC. It specifies CASSSTSGSGETQYF.

The V call is TRBV4-1, the J call TRBJ2-3; D remains ambiguous. CDR1 and CDR2 from the germline V gene are MGHRA and YSYEKL. There are 16 residues in the CDR3. The V end lost 0 bases, the J end lost 0 bases, and 10 bases lay between the germline ends. The CDR3: CASSQDQYRSTDTQYF. CDR3 coding DNA: TGCGCCAGCAGCCAAGATCAGTACCGCAGCACAGATACGCAGTATTTT.

The chain employs TRBV9 and TRBJ2-2; TRBD2 aligns across 8 bases. Germline CDR1 reads SGDLS; CDR2 reads YYNGEE. The V segment lost 0 bases and the J segment 1 base; nucleotides outside the gene matches: 2. The CDR3 has 16 residues. As DNA, the CDR3 is TGTGCCAGCAGCGTAGGACTAGCGAGGAACACCGGGGAGCTGTTTTTT. Encoded protein: CASSVGLARNTGELFF.